One sample yielded the 25 T cell receptor beta chains listed below, sequenced in a study of cytomegalovirus exposure and HLA in healthy donors. This PCR relied on a set of 60 Vbeta primers and 13 Jbeta primers. This table comes from immunoSEQ multiplex PCR, and its TCRdb copy is limited to in-frame clones, with some not included. The sample has 140,000 to 150,000 clones. The source material was PBMCs. The receptors were gathered from a male donor in good health and CMV-seronegative.

This chain connects TRBV28 to TRBJ2-7; the match to TRBD2 covers 7 bases. Germline CDR1 MDHEN, CDR2 SYDVKM. The ends lost 3 bases at V and 4 bases at J; junction bases unmatched: 6. The CDR3 has 14 residues. The DNA of the CDR3 is TGTGCCAGCAGTTTGGGGGGGACCTTGTACGAGCAGTACTTC. Protein product: CASSLGGTLYEQYF.

CDR3 region: CASSLLAGGKETQYF. CDR3 nucleotides: TGTGCCAGCAGCTTATTAGCGGGGGGCAAAGAGACCCAGTACTTC. The J gene is TRBJ2-5, the V gene TRBV7-3, with TRBD2 matching 10 bases. This CDR3 has 15 amino acids. V lost 2 bases and J lost 3; bases outside the gene matches: 3. Germline V gives CDR1 SGHTA, CDR2 FQGTGA.

V gene TRBV29-1 combines with J gene TRBJ1-2; maybe TRBD1 (6 bases). The ends were cut back, 7 bases at V and 7 bases at J, with 19 bases in the middle. The germline gives CDR1 SQVTM, CDR2 ANQGSEA. This CDR3 has 13 amino acids. The CDR3 loop is CSGGGPEASGYTF. Written as DNA, the CDR3 is TGCAGCGGGGGGGGGCCTGAAGCGAGTGGCTACACCTTC.

This chain joins TRBV19 and TRBJ1-1; D ambiguous. The CDR3 consists of 16 residues. Deletions cut 3 bases from V and 6 bases from J, with 20 bases between. The germline CDR1 and CDR2 sequences are LNHDA and SQIVND (reference sequence). The CDR3 is CASSMGGDLFLAEAFF. CDR3 sequence (DNA): TGTGCCAGTAGTATGGGCGGGGATTTGTTCCTCGCTGAAGCTTTCTTT.

V gene TRBV19 combines with J gene TRBJ2-6; possibly TRBD1 for D (7 bases). Germline V gene sequence: CDR1 LNHDA, CDR2 SQIVND (reference sequence). Trimming cost V 6 bases and J 0 bases, with 21 bases left between them. The CDR3 loop spans 19 amino acids. CDR3 amino acids: CASSGPLDRRGSGANVLTF. CDR3 DNA sequence: TGTGCCAGTAGCGGACCCCTGGACAGGCGGGGCTCTGGGGCCAACGTCCTGACTTTC.

The rearrangement joins TRBV4-2 to TRBJ2-2, with TRBD1 matching over 12 bases. The V segment lost 7 bases and the J segment 4 bases; nucleotides outside the gene matches: 13. The CDR3 is made up of 18 amino acids. CDR1 and CDR2 (germline): LGHNA, YNFKEQ. The CDR3 loop is CASTQGTGGLFVTGELFF. CDR3 nucleotide sequence: TGTGCCAGCACCCAGGGGACAGGGGGCCTATTTGTCACCGGGGAGCTGTTTTTT.

This chain links TRBV4-1 with TRBJ2-7; 10 positions match TRBD2. This CDR3 is 18 amino acids long. Germline V lookup: CDR1 MGHRA, CDR2 YSYEKL. Trimming at V came to 0 bases and at J to 2 bases, leaving 10 bases not matched to a gene. The DNA for the CDR3 is TGCGCCAGCAGCCAAGATGAAGGGACTAGCGTTAGCGCCTACGAGCAGTACTTC. Amino acids: CASSQDEGTSVSAYEQYF.

The rearrangement joins TRBV11-3 to TRBJ2-7; D might be TRBD1 (6 bases). The ends were cut back, 5 bases at V and 6 bases at J, with 17 bases in the middle. CDR3 length: 14 residues. CDR1 is SGHNT and CDR2 is YENEEA in the germline V gene. For the CDR3, the DNA is TGTGCCAGCAGCCGAAATCCCCGGGACACCGAGCAGTACTTC. This codes for CASSRNPRDTEQYF. Full variable domain (rest looked up from reference TRBV11-3 and TRBJ2-7): EAGVVQSPRYKIIEKKQPVAFWCNPISGHNTLYWYLQNLGQGPELLIRYENEEAVDDSQLPKDRFSAERLKGVDSTLKIQPAELGDSAVYLCASSRNPRDTEQYFGPGTRLTVT.

The J gene is TRBJ1-1, the V gene TRBV5-1; possibly TRBD1 for D (6 bases). V shed 0 bases and J shed 1 base, with 7 bases lying between them. CDR3 length: 14 residues. CDR1 SGHRS and CDR2 YFSETQ come from the germline V gene. The CDR3 protein is CASSLGTANTEAFF. The CDR3 DNA is TGCGCCAGCAGCTTGGGGACAGCGAACACTGAAGCTTTCTTT.

The rearrangement joins TRBV5-6 to TRBJ1-1; possibly TRBD1 for D (5 bases). The CDR3 extends over 15 amino acids. The germline CDR1 and CDR2 sequences are SGHDT and YYEEEE. The V end was cut by 0 bases, the J end by 1 base, with 10 bases between. CDR3 residues: CASSLVSQENTEAFF. The CDR3 DNA follows: TGTGCCAGCAGCTTGGTCTCACAGGAGAACACTGAAGCTTTCTTT.

V gene TRBV18 combines with J gene TRBJ2-6; D not resolved. CDR1 is KGHSH and CDR2 is LQKENI in the germline V gene. The CDR3 consists of 14 residues. V gave up 1 base and J gave up 8 bases, with 9 bases separating them. CDR3 protein: CASSPRGSTNVLTF. In DNA form, the CDR3 reads TGTGCCAGCTCACCACGAGGTAGCACCAACGTCCTGACTTTC.

The rearrangement links TRBV4-1 to TRBJ1-2; D call uncertain. CDR1 MGHRA and CDR2 YSYEKL come from the germline V gene. This CDR3 is 11 amino acids long. V was pared by 0 bases and J by 10 bases, with 6 bases between. The CDR3 DNA reads as TGCGCCAGCAGCCAAGATCGAGTCTACACCTTC. Protein sequence: CASSQDRVYTF.

The V gene is TRBV2, the J gene TRBJ2-5, with 7 bases that match TRBD2. V was clipped by 4 bases and J by 7 bases; unmatched bases: 6. Germline V lookup: CDR1 SNHLY, CDR2 FYNNEI. The CDR3 length is 13 residues. The CDR3 region has the DNA TGTGCCAGCAGTGGTTCGAGGGAGGGGACCCAGTACTTC. This translates into CASSGSREGTQYF.

The chain has TRBV5-4 and TRBJ1-1; the D is unclear. Trimming stripped 5 bases from V and 1 base from J, with 12 bases between. Germline V gene lookup returns CDR1 SGHNT and CDR2 YYREEE (reference sequence). The length of the CDR3 is 14 residues. The CDR3, as DNA: TGTGCCAGCAGGCTATTCGCGGGGAACACTGAAGCTTTCTTT. This sequence encodes CASRLFAGNTEAFF. The entire variable domain, with the rest obtained from reference TRBV5-4 and TRBJ1-1, is as follows: ETGVTQSPTHLIKTRGQQVTLRCSSQSGHNTVSWYQQALGQGPQFIFQYYREEENGRGNFPPRFSGLQFPNYSSELNVNALELDDSALYLCASRLFAGNTEAFFGQGTRLTVV.

The chain couples TRBV10-3 to TRBJ1-2; 9 nucleotides match TRBD1. This CDR3 spans 16 amino acids. Germline loops: CDR1 ENHRY, CDR2 SYGVKD. Germline trimming cut 2 bases from V and 2 bases from J; bases unmatched to any gene: 6. DNA of the CDR3: TGTGCCATCAGTGAGGGATGGGACAGGGAGAACTATGGCTACACCTTC. This translates into CAISEGWDRENYGYTF.

The chain links TRBV29-1 to TRBJ2-1, with D hard to call. The CDR3 consists of 9 residues. Germline V gene sequence: CDR1 SQVTM, CDR2 ANQGSEA. V lost 6 bases to trimming and J lost 5 bases, with 2 bases between them. The CDR3 region is CSVDNEQFF. CDR3 nucleotides: TGCAGCGTCGACAATGAGCAGTTCTTC.

The gene calls are TRBV5-1 and TRBJ2-2, with 12 bases identical to TRBD2. The trim removed 4 bases at V and 8 bases at J, leaving 9 bases unmatched. The length of the CDR3 is 16 residues. Germline V gene lookup returns CDR1 SGHRS and CDR2 YFSETQ. The CDR3 protein is CASSVRTSGTKGELFF. CDR3 sequence (DNA): TGCGCCAGCAGCGTACGGACTAGCGGGACTAAGGGGGAGCTGTTTTTT. The whole variable domain, filled in from reference TRBV5-1 and TRBJ2-2, reads KAGVTQTPRYLIKTRGQQVTLSCSPISGHRSVSWYQQTPGQGLQFLFEYFSETQRNKGNFPGRFSGRQFSNSRSEMNVSTLELGDSALYLCASSVRTSGTKGELFFGEGSRLTVL.

Here the CDR3 DNA reads TGTGCCAGCAGCCAAGACGTGGGACTAGGGGCCTACGAGCAGTACTTC. Its protein product is CASSQDVGLGAYEQYF. The chain carries TRBV14 and TRBJ2-7; 8 nucleotides agree with TRBD2. Germline V gene data show CDR1 as SGHDN and CDR2 as FVKESK. The CDR3 runs to 16 residues. V lost 0 bases and J lost 2; bases outside the gene matches: 6. The variable domain in full, with the rest retrieved from reference TRBV14 and TRBJ2-7, is EAGVTQFPSHSVIEKGQTVTLRCDPISGHDNLYWYRRVMGKEIKFLLHFVKESKQDESGMPNNRFLAERTGGTYSTLKVQPAELEDSGVYFCASSQDVGLGAYEQYFGPGTRLTVT.

The rearrangement uses TRBV2 and TRBJ2-7; 10 nucleotides line up with TRBD1. The germline CDR1 and CDR2 sequences are SNHLY and FYNNEI. V trimming: 7 bases; J trimming: 5 bases; junction bases outside the gene matches: 5. The length of the CDR3 is 13 residues. CDR3 amino acids: CASTGQGGHEQYF. CDR3 coding DNA: TGTGCCAGCACCGGACAGGGGGGACACGAGCAGTACTTC. Supplemented by reference TRBV2 and TRBJ2-7, the full variable domain reads EPEVTQTPSHQVTQMGQEVILRCVPISNHLYFYWYRQILGQKVEFLVSFYNNEISEKSEIFDDQFSVERPDGSNFTLKIRSTKLEDSAMYFCASTGQGGHEQYFGPGTRLTVT.

J is TRBJ1-2 and V is TRBV27; D call uncertain. Deletions cut 3 bases from V and 5 bases from J, with 16 bases between. Germline CDR1 reads MNHEY; CDR2 reads SMNVEV (reference sequence). The CDR3 contains 15 residues. The CDR3 DNA is TGTGCCAGCAGTTTGAGAGCTCTCTCTCGATATGGCTACACCTTC. This gives the protein CASSLRALSRYGYTF.

V gene TRBV11-3 combines with J gene TRBJ2-5; D might be TRBD2 (6 bases). CDR1 and CDR2 (germline): SGHNT, YENEEA. The CDR3 covers 14 residues. V was clipped by 1 base and J by 4 bases, with 10 bases between them. The CDR3 loop is CASSLGGVGETQYF. DNA of the CDR3: TGTGCCAGCAGCTTAGGGGGGGTCGGAGAGACCCAGTACTTC. The full variable domain, in which reference TRBV11-3 and TRBJ2-5 provide the parts outside the CDR3, is EAGVVQSPRYKIIEKKQPVAFWCNPISGHNTLYWYLQNLGQGPELLIRYENEEAVDDSQLPKDRFSAERLKGVDSTLKIQPAELGDSAVYLCASSLGGVGETQYFGPGTRLLVL.

The V and J genes are TRBV4-1 and TRBJ1-5; D possibly corresponds to TRBD1 (5 bases). In germline, CDR1 is MGHRA, CDR2 YSYEKL. The CDR3 is made up of 14 amino acids. The V end was cut by 0 bases, the J end by 6 bases, with 9 bases between. The CDR3 bases are TGCGCCAGCAGCCAAGATGGGGGGTTTCAGCCCCAGCATTTT. This translates into CASSQDGGFQPQHF.

The V gene is TRBV15, the J gene TRBJ2-7; 7 bases are a match to TRBD1. Germline loops: CDR1 LNHNV, CDR2 YYDKDF (reference sequence). The ends lost 0 bases at V and 0 bases at J; junction bases unmatched: 2. The CDR3 spans 15 residues. The CDR3 bases are TGTGCCACCAGCAGAGAGGCAGGGGGCTCCTACGAGCAGTACTTC. Its protein is CATSREAGGSYEQYF.

The chain has TRBV27 and TRBJ1-1, with D tentatively TRBD1 (5 bases). Trimming took 7 bases from V and 4 from J, leaving 16 bases between them. The germline CDR1 and CDR2 sequences are MNHEY and SMNVEV (reference sequence). CDR3 length equals 14 residues. CDR3 protein: CASIARGRGTEAFF. The CDR3, as DNA: TGTGCCAGCATAGCCCGGGGGAGAGGCACTGAAGCTTTCTTT.

This chain links TRBV5-1 with TRBJ1-1; 7 bases are shared with TRBD1. J lost 5 bases, V lost 4 bases, and 14 bases had no gene match. CDR3 length equals 16 residues. Germline values: CDR1 SGHRS, CDR2 YFSETQ. The CDR3, as DNA: TGCGCCAGCAGCCTTGGAACAGGGGTCTCGGGGACTGAAGCTTTCTTT. Translating gives CASSLGTGVSGTEAFF.